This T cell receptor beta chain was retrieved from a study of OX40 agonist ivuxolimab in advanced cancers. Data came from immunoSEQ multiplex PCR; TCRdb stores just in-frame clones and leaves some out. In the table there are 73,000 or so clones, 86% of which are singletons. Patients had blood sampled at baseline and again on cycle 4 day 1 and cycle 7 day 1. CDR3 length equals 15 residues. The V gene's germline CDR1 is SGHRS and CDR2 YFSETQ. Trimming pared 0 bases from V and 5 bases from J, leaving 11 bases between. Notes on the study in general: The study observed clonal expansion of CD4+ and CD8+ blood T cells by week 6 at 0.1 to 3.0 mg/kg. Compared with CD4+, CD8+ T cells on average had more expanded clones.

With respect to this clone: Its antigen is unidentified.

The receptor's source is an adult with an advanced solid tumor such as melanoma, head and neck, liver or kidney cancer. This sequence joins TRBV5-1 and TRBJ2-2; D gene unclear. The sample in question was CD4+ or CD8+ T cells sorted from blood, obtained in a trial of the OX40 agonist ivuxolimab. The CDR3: CASSLEWVGTGELFF. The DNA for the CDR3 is TGCGCCAGCAGCTTGGAATGGGTTGGAACCGGGGAGCTGTTTTTT.